The rows below give T cell receptor beta chains drawn from one sample of a study of cytomegalovirus exposure and HLA in healthy donors. Profiled with immunoSEQ multiplex PCR; TCRdb holds only in-frame clones, not every one. The profile shows around 260,000 clones, about four fifths of them singletons. Sequencing input: PBMCs. The receptor source for this set is a girl aged 2-15 years in good health and CMV-seronegative. CDR3s include the opening cysteine and the closing phenylalanine or tryptophan. A D gene is named only where the DNA matches it firmly. Clone size is given for some rows only: seen once, a few or many times, or a class if the clone is expanded.

cdr3_nt: TGCGCCAGCAGCCAAGACGAGGAAGGGGACAGGGGATTTTGCTGCACTGGAAACACCGTATATTTT
cdr3_aa: CASSQDEEGDRGFCCTGNTVYF
clone_size: -
v_call: TRBV4-1
j_call: TRBJ1-3
d_call: TRBD1

cdr3_nt: TGTGCCATCAGTGATAGTCAAACCCGCTACGAGCAGTACTTC
cdr3_aa: CAISDSQTRYEQYF
clone_size: -
v_call: TRBV10-3
j_call: TRBJ2-7
d_call: -

cdr3_nt: TGTGCCAGCAGGGACAGGCATAGCAATCAGCCCCAGCATTTT
cdr3_aa: CASRDRHSNQPQHF
clone_size: -
v_call: TRBV2
j_call: TRBJ1-5
d_call: TRBD1

cdr3_nt: TGTGCCAGCCAGCGGGACAGGGTGGACACTGAAGCTTTCTTT
cdr3_aa: CASQRDRVDTEAFF
clone_size: -
v_call: TRBV6-6
j_call: TRBJ1-1
d_call: TRBD1

cdr3_nt: TGTGCCAGCAGCTCAGCTTTCGTGGCGGACGAGCAGTACTTC
cdr3_aa: CASSSAFVADEQYF
clone_size: -
v_call: TRBV9
j_call: TRBJ2-7
d_call: -

cdr3_nt: TGTGCCAGCAGCCGAGCCAGGAGGGATGAGCAGTTCTTC
cdr3_aa: CASSRARRDEQFF
clone_size: -
v_call: TRBV7-3
j_call: TRBJ2-1
d_call: -

cdr3_nt: TGTGCCTATCGACAGGGGACGGAGACCCAGTACTTC
cdr3_aa: CAYRQGTETQYF
clone_size: -
v_call: TRBV30
j_call: TRBJ2-5
d_call: TRBD1

cdr3_nt: TGTGCCAGCAGCCAAGAAGGGACAGGGAGTACCGGGGAGCTGTTTTTT
cdr3_aa: CASSQEGTGSTGELFF
clone_size: -
v_call: TRBV4-2
j_call: TRBJ2-2
d_call: TRBD1

cdr3_nt: TGTGCCAGTAGTATTTGGGACAGGGGTAATTCACCCCTCCACTTT
cdr3_aa: CASSIWDRGNSPLHF
clone_size: -
v_call: TRBV19
j_call: TRBJ1-6
d_call: TRBD1

cdr3_nt: TGTGCCAGCTCACCACAGCGGGACAATGAGCAGTTCTTC
cdr3_aa: CASSPQRDNEQFF
clone_size: -
v_call: TRBV18
j_call: TRBJ2-1
d_call: -

cdr3_nt: TGTGCCAGCAGCTTGAATCTTGGGGGGAGAGCCTACAATGAGCAGTTCTTC
cdr3_aa: CASSLNLGGRAYNEQFF
clone_size: -
v_call: TRBV5-8
j_call: TRBJ2-1
d_call: -

cdr3_nt: TGTGCCAGCAGCTTAGCAGGCGGCGGAAACACCATATATTTT
cdr3_aa: CASSLAGGGNTIYF
clone_size: -
v_call: TRBV7-8
j_call: TRBJ1-3
d_call: -

cdr3_nt: TGTGCCAGCAGCTTACGTAGCAGGGTTCGTGAAAAACTGTTTTTT
cdr3_aa: CASSLRSRVREKLFF
clone_size: -
v_call: TRBV7-2
j_call: TRBJ1-4
d_call: -

cdr3_nt: TGCGCCAGCAGCTTTCGGGTCTTGAACACTGAAGCTTTCTTT
cdr3_aa: CASSFRVLNTEAFF
clone_size: -
v_call: TRBV5-1
j_call: TRBJ1-1
d_call: -

cdr3_nt: TGTGCCAGCAGCTTTCAGGGCGGGAGCCACAATGAGCAGTTCTTC
cdr3_aa: CASSFQGGSHNEQFF
clone_size: once
v_call: TRBV7-3
j_call: TRBJ2-1
d_call: TRBD2

cdr3_nt: TGTGCCAGCAGACTATACTCCTACAATGAGCAGTTCTTC
cdr3_aa: CASRLYSYNEQFF
clone_size: -
v_call: TRBV2
j_call: TRBJ2-1
d_call: -

cdr3_nt: TGTGCCAGCAGCCAAGTCAGGCTATCTCGGGGGGCGGACAATGAGCAGTTCTTC
cdr3_aa: CASSQVRLSRGADNEQFF
clone_size: -
v_call: TRBV4-2
j_call: TRBJ2-1
d_call: -

cdr3_nt: TGTGCCAGTAGCATTTTCCCTGGACAGCTTGAAGCTTTCTTT
cdr3_aa: CASSIFPGQLEAFF
clone_size: once
v_call: TRBV19
j_call: TRBJ1-1
d_call: -

cdr3_nt: TGTGCCAGCAGCTATGGGGCTAGCGGGAATGAGCAGTTCTTC
cdr3_aa: CASSYGASGNEQFF
clone_size: -
v_call: TRBV5-4
j_call: TRBJ2-1
d_call: TRBD2

cdr3_nt: TGTGCCAGCAGCCAAAAGTCTAGCGGGACGGGTATATACAATGAGCAGTTCTTC
cdr3_aa: CASSQKSSGTGIYNEQFF
clone_size: -
v_call: TRBV4-2
j_call: TRBJ2-1
d_call: TRBD2

cdr3_nt: TGTGCCAGCAGTCGAGAAGGACAGATAGCCTACGAGCAGTACTTC
cdr3_aa: CASSREGQIAYEQYF
clone_size: -
v_call: TRBV6-5
j_call: TRBJ2-7
d_call: -

cdr3_nt: TGCGCCAGCAGCTTGGGGGCAGGACAAGAGACCCAGTACTTC
cdr3_aa: CASSLGAGQETQYF
clone_size: -
v_call: TRBV5-1
j_call: TRBJ2-5
d_call: -

cdr3_nt: TGTGCCAGCAGCTTAGGGTTGGCGGGGGGGCTCTTGTTTCACGAGCAGTACTTC
cdr3_aa: CASSLGLAGGLLFHEQYF
clone_size: -
v_call: TRBV11-2
j_call: TRBJ2-7
d_call: TRBD2

cdr3_nt: TGTGCCAGCAGCCGAGGGACAGGGGAATACTATGGAAACACCATATATTTT
cdr3_aa: CASSRGTGEYYGNTIYF
clone_size: -
v_call: TRBV5-5
j_call: TRBJ1-3
d_call: TRBD1

cdr3_nt: TGTGCCACCAGTTCCTTTACAGATACGCAGTATTTT
cdr3_aa: CATSSFTDTQYF
clone_size: -
v_call: TRBV15
j_call: TRBJ2-3
d_call: -

cdr3_nt: TGTGCCAGCAGCCACCGAGGGGGCAATGAGCAGTTCTTC
cdr3_aa: CASSHRGGNEQFF
clone_size: few
v_call: TRBV5-6
j_call: TRBJ2-1
d_call: -

cdr3_nt: TGTGCCAGCAGTTGGGACAGTCTCGCTGGAAACACCATATATTTT
cdr3_aa: CASSWDSLAGNTIYF
clone_size: -
v_call: TRBV6-5
j_call: TRBJ1-3
d_call: TRBD1

cdr3_nt: TGCAGCGTTGCAGGCCAGCACACGGGGGAGCAGTACTTC
cdr3_aa: CSVAGQHTGEQYF
clone_size: -
v_call: TRBV29-1
j_call: TRBJ2-7
d_call: -

cdr3_nt: TGTGCCAGCAGCCCACAGGGGCCCCAGACTGAAGCTTTCTTT
cdr3_aa: CASSPQGPQTEAFF
clone_size: -
v_call: TRBV5-6
j_call: TRBJ1-1
d_call: TRBD1

cdr3_nt: TGTGCCAGCAGCTTGAATCCGATGGGGCGGGAGACCCAGTACTTC
cdr3_aa: CASSLNPMGRETQYF
clone_size: -
v_call: TRBV5-6
j_call: TRBJ2-5
d_call: -

cdr3_nt: TGTGCCAGCAGTCACAGGGGGTTGGTTTCCTACGAGCAGTACTTC
cdr3_aa: CASSHRGLVSYEQYF
clone_size: -
v_call: TRBV6-1
j_call: TRBJ2-7
d_call: TRBD1

cdr3_nt: TGTGCCAGTAGTTTGGGGCCAGGGGGCTATCAGCCCCAGCATTTT
cdr3_aa: CASSLGPGGYQPQHF
clone_size: once
v_call: TRBV19
j_call: TRBJ1-5
d_call: TRBD1

cdr3_nt: TGCGCCAGCAGCTCCTGGGACAGGGACGAGGCGCAGTTCTTC
cdr3_aa: CASSSWDRDEAQFF
clone_size: -
v_call: TRBV4-1
j_call: TRBJ2-1
d_call: TRBD1

cdr3_nt: TGTGCCAGCAGCTTGGGGGTCCTTCCCACGAGGGAGCAGTACTTC
cdr3_aa: CASSLGVLPTREQYF
clone_size: -
v_call: TRBV5-6
j_call: TRBJ2-7
d_call: -

cdr3_nt: TGTGCCAGCAGCTACATAGCGGGAAGTACCTACAATGAGCAGTTCTTC
cdr3_aa: CASSYIAGSTYNEQFF
clone_size: -
v_call: TRBV9
j_call: TRBJ2-1
d_call: TRBD2

cdr3_nt: TGTGCCAGCAGCTTGGATACAGGGAGGAACACTGAAGCTTTCTTT
cdr3_aa: CASSLDTGRNTEAFF
clone_size: once
v_call: TRBV5-5
j_call: TRBJ1-1
d_call: -

cdr3_nt: TGTGCCAGCGGGGACAGCCCTTACAATGAGCAGTTCTTC
cdr3_aa: CASGDSPYNEQFF
clone_size: -
v_call: TRBV2
j_call: TRBJ2-1
d_call: TRBD1

cdr3_nt: TGCGCCAGCAGCTTGGAGGTCGTCGGGAGTAGAGATACGCAGTATTTT
cdr3_aa: CASSLEVVGSRDTQYF
clone_size: -
v_call: TRBV5-1
j_call: TRBJ2-3
d_call: -

cdr3_nt: TGTGCCAGCAGTGAGGAGGCTAGCGGGAGCGCCAGGGGCACAGATACGCAGTATTTT
cdr3_aa: CASSEEASGSARGTDTQYF
clone_size: -
v_call: TRBV2
j_call: TRBJ2-3
d_call: TRBD2

cdr3_nt: TGTGCCAGTAGTCACGGGACAGGGGCCTACGAGCAGTACTTC
cdr3_aa: CASSHGTGAYEQYF
clone_size: -
v_call: TRBV19
j_call: TRBJ2-7
d_call: TRBD1

cdr3_nt: TGTGCCAGCAGCTTGTCCGGTACCGGAGCGAATATGATAGATACGCAGTATTTT
cdr3_aa: CASSLSGTGANMIDTQYF
clone_size: -
v_call: TRBV5-6
j_call: TRBJ2-3
d_call: -

cdr3_nt: TGCGCCAGCAGCTTCTCGGGGAACACTGAAGCTTTCTTT
cdr3_aa: CASSFSGNTEAFF
clone_size: -
v_call: TRBV5-1
j_call: TRBJ1-1
d_call: -

cdr3_nt: TGCAGCACGGGGACAGGGGCCAAATTCTACAATGAGCAGTTCTTC
cdr3_aa: CSTGTGAKFYNEQFF
clone_size: -
v_call: TRBV29-1
j_call: TRBJ2-1
d_call: TRBD1

cdr3_nt: TGTGCCATCAGTGTGTTAGCGAGGAATGAGCAGTTCTTC
cdr3_aa: CAISVLARNEQFF
clone_size: -
v_call: TRBV10-3
j_call: TRBJ2-1
d_call: -

cdr3_nt: TGTGCCACCAGCAGAGATAGGAGGGTGGACAGGCCCTATGGCTACACCTTC
cdr3_aa: CATSRDRRVDRPYGYTF
clone_size: -
v_call: TRBV15
j_call: TRBJ1-2
d_call: TRBD1

cdr3_nt: TGTGCCAGCAGCTTAGTAGCGGCGAACACCGGGGAGCTGTTTTTT
cdr3_aa: CASSLVAANTGELFF
clone_size: few
v_call: TRBV7-2
j_call: TRBJ2-2
d_call: -

cdr3_nt: TGTGCCAGCAGACTCACCCCAGCGTTCAGCACAGATACGCAGTATTTT
cdr3_aa: CASRLTPAFSTDTQYF
clone_size: -
v_call: TRBV5-4
j_call: TRBJ2-3
d_call: -

cdr3_nt: TGTGCCAGCAGCTTACCCGGGACTAGCTACAATGAGCAGTTCTTC
cdr3_aa: CASSLPGTSYNEQFF
clone_size: -
v_call: TRBV7-3
j_call: TRBJ2-1
d_call: TRBD2

cdr3_nt: TGCGCCAGCAGCCAAGTGGCAGGAAAACCTCCGGTGGGTGAAGCTTTCTTT
cdr3_aa: CASSQVAGKPPVGEAFF
clone_size: -
v_call: TRBV4-1
j_call: TRBJ1-1
d_call: -

cdr3_nt: TGTGCCAGCAGCCAGGGGGCGCTTGAGACCCAGTACTTC
cdr3_aa: CASSQGALETQYF
clone_size: -
v_call: TRBV2
j_call: TRBJ2-5
d_call: TRBD1

cdr3_nt: TGTGCCAGCAGTGATGGAGACAGGGGTAATTCACCCCTCCACTTT
cdr3_aa: CASSDGDRGNSPLHF
clone_size: -
v_call: TRBV2
j_call: TRBJ1-6
d_call: TRBD1

cdr3_nt: TGTGCCAGCAGCCAGAATTCAGAACGTGAGCAGTACTTC
cdr3_aa: CASSQNSEREQYF
clone_size: -
v_call: TRBV7-6
j_call: TRBJ2-7
d_call: -

cdr3_nt: TGTGCCAGCAGTAATCCTGGACTAGCGGGAGTGACAGATACGCAGTATTTT
cdr3_aa: CASSNPGLAGVTDTQYF
clone_size: -
v_call: TRBV2
j_call: TRBJ2-3
d_call: TRBD2